The 3 T cell receptor beta chains listed next were all sequenced from one sample in a study of blood T cell repertoires in COVID-19. The assay was immunoSEQ multiplex PCR, and TCRdb's table has in-frame clones only and misses some. The sample carries about 50,000 clones, more than 80% recorded once. Sample: peripheral blood. The receptors stem from a man in his sixties with acute or convalescent COVID-19.

The chain has TRBV2 and TRBJ1-4; tentatively, D is TRBD1 (6 bases). CDR3 length equals 14 residues. The V gene's germline CDR1 is SNHLY and CDR2 FYNNEI. V was shortened by 6 bases and J by 8 bases, with 16 bases between the two germline ends. DNA of the CDR3: TGTGCCAGCAGCCGAAGACAGGTTCGGGAAAAACTGTTTTTT. Protein product: CASSRRQVREKLFF.

V is TRBV27 and J is TRBJ2-7; 8 positions match TRBD2. The V gene's germline CDR1 is MNHEY and CDR2 SMNVEV (reference sequence). This CDR3 contains 16 residues. Trimming took 5 bases from V and 1 from J; bases not matched to a gene: 10. The CDR3 region has the DNA TGTGCCAGCAGTCCCAGCGGGGGCCATTATTCCTACGAGCAGTACTTC. Its translation is CASSPSGGHYSYEQYF.

V is TRBV11-2 and J is TRBJ1-5, with D possibly being TRBD1 (5 bases). The length of the CDR3 is 14 residues. The germline CDR1 and CDR2 sequences are SGHAT and FQNNGV. V lost 3 bases and J 1 base, leaving 7 bases between the germline ends. The chain's CDR3 is CASSFGHSNQPQHF. In nucleotides, the CDR3 is TGTGCCAGCAGCTTTGGACACAGCAATCAGCCCCAGCATTTT.